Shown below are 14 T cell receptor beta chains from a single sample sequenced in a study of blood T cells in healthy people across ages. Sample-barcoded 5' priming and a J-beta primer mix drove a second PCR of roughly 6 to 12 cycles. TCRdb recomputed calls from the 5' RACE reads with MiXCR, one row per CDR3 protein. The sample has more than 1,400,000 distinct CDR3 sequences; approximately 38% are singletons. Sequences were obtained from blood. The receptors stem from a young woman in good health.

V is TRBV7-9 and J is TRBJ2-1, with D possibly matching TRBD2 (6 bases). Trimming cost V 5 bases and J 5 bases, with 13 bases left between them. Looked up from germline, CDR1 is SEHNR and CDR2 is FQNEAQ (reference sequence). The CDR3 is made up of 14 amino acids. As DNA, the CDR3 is TGTGCCAGCAGCGTAGGGGTAGCGGACAATGAGCAGTTCTTC. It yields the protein CASSVGVADNEQFF.

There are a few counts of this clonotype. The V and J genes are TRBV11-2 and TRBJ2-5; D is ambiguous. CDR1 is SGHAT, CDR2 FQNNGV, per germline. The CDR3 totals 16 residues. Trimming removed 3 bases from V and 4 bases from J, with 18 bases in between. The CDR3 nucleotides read TGTGCCAGCAGCTTCCGGATGACCGAATTTACAGAGACCCAGTACTTC. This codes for CASSFRMTEFTETQYF.

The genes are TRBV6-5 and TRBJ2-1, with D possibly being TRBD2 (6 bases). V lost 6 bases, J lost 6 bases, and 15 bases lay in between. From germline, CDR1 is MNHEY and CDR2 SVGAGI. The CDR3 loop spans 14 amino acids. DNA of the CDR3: TGTGCCAGCAGGCCCGGGAGCCCCGGCAATGAGCAGTTCTTC. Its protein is CASRPGSPGNEQFF.

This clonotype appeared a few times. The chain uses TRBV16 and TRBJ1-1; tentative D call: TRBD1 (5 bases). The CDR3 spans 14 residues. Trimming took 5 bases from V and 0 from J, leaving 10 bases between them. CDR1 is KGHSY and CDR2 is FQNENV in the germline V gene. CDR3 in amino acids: CASSKTVMNTEAFF. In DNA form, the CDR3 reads TGTGCCAGCAGCAAGACAGTTATGAACACTGAAGCTTTCTTT. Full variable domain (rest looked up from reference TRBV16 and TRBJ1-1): GEEVAQTPKHLVRGEGQKAKLYCAPIKGHSYVFWYQQVLKNEFKFLISFQNENVFDETGMPKERFSAKCLPNSPCSLEIQATKLEDSAVYFCASSKTVMNTEAFFGQGTRLTVV.

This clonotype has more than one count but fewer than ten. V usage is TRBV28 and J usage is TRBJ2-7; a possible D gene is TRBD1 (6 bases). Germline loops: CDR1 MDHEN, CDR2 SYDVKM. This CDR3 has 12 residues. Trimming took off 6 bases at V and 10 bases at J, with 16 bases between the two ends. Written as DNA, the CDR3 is TGTGCCAGCAGGGTCCCGGGACAAACCCAGTACTTC. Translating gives CASRVPGQTQYF. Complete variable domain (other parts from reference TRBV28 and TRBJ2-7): DVKVTQSSRYLVKRTGEKVFLECVQDMDHENMFWYRQDPGLGLRLIYFSYDVKMKEKGDIPEGYSVSREKKERFSLILESASTNQTSMYLCASRVPGQTQYFGPGTRLTVT.

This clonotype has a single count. CDR3 DNA sequence: TGTGCCAGCAGCCCCCGTAGCGGGAGTATGACAGATACGCAGTATTTT. Protein product: CASSPRSGSMTDTQYF. The chain links TRBV3-1 to TRBJ2-3; 9 bases agree with TRBD2. V lost 4 bases, J lost 3 bases, and 8 bases stayed unmatched. Germline values: CDR1 LGHDT, CDR2 YNNKEL (reference sequence). The CDR3 length is 16 residues.

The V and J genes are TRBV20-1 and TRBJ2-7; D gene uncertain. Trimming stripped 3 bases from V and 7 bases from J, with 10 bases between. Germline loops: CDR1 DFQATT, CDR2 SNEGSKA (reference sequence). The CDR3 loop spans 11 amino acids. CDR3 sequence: CSASGAGEQYF. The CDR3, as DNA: TGCAGTGCTAGCGGCGCCGGGGAGCAGTACTTC.

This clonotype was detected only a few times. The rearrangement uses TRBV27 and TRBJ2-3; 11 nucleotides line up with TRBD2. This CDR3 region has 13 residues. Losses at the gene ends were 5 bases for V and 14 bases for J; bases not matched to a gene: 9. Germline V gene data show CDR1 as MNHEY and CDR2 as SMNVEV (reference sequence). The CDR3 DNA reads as TGTGCCAGCAGTCTAGGGACTAGCGGATTCTCGTATTTT. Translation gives CASSLGTSGFSYF.

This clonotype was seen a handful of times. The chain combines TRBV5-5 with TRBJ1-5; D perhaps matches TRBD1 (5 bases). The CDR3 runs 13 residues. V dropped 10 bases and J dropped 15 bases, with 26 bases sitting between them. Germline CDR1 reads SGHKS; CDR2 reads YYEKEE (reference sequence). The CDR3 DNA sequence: TGTGCCCGGGGACGGCGGGGTTTGACCAGGCGGCATTTT. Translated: CARGRRGLTRRHF.

CDR3 region: CASSVGDYHTDTQYF. CDR3 coding DNA: TGTGCCAGCAGCGTAGGGGACTACCACACAGATACGCAGTATTTT. V usage is TRBV9 and J usage is TRBJ2-3; 7 bases line up with TRBD2. The CDR3 covers 15 residues. The germline V gene encodes CDR1 SGDLS and CDR2 YYNGEE. Trimming at V came to 0 bases and at J to 2 bases, leaving 3 bases not matched to a gene. Drawing the rest from reference TRBV9 and TRBJ2-3, the complete variable domain is DSGVTQTPKHLITATGQRVTLRCSPRSGDLSVYWYQQSLDQGLQFLIQYYNGEERAKGNILERFSAQQFPDLHSELNLSSLELGDSALYFCASSVGDYHTDTQYFGPGTRLTVL.

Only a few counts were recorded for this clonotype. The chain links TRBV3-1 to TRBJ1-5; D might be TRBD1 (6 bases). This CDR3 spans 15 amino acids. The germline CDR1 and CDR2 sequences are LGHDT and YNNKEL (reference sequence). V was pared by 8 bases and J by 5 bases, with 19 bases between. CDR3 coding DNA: TGTGCCAGCGCCCAAACGGGGCAGGGGCATCAGCCCCAGCATTTT. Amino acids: CASAQTGQGHQPQHF.

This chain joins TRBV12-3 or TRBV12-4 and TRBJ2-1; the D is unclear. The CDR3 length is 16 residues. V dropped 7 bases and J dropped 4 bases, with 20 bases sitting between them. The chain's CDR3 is CASTKTGTIIYNEQFF. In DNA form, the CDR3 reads TGTGCCAGCACCAAAACGGGTACAATTATTTACAATGAGCAGTTCTTC.

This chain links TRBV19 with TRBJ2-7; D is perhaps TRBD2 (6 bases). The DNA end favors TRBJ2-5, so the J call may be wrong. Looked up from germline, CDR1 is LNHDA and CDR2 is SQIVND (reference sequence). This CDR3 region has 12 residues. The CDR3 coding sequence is TGTGCCGGACGCACTAGCTCCGAGACCCAGTACTTC. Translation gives CAGRTSSETQYF.

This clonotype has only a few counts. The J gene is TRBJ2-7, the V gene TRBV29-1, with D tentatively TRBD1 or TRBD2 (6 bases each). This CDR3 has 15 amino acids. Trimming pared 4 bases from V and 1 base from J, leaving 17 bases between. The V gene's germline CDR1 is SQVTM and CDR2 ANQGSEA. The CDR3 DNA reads TGCAGCGTTGGGGGGGTCGGGGGCCGATCCTACGAGCAGTACTTC. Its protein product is CSVGGVGGRSYEQYF.